The clone carrying this T cell receptor beta chain was counted only a few times. The authors reverse transcribed all of the isolated RNA, so sequencing captured expressed TCRB transcripts. The method was immunoSEQ multiplex PCR; TCRdb's version includes in-frame clones alone and lacks a portion of them. The table records a few hundred thousand clones, approximately 15% of them present only once. J gave up 7 bases and V 2 bases, and 5 bases lay outside the gene matches. This CDR3 has 13 residues. The germline V gene has CDR1 SGHNT and CDR2 YYREEE (reference sequence). This sample is drawn from a study of beta chain features in type 1 diabetes.

The sequence was collected from a man aged 25-45 years in good health. The V call is TRBV5-4, the J call TRBJ1-2, with 7 nucleotides matching TRBD1. Specimen: naive CD4+ T cells from blood. CDR3 coding DNA: TGTGCCAGCAGCTTAACAGGGGTAGGTGGCTACACCTTC. Residues: CASSLTGVGGYTF.